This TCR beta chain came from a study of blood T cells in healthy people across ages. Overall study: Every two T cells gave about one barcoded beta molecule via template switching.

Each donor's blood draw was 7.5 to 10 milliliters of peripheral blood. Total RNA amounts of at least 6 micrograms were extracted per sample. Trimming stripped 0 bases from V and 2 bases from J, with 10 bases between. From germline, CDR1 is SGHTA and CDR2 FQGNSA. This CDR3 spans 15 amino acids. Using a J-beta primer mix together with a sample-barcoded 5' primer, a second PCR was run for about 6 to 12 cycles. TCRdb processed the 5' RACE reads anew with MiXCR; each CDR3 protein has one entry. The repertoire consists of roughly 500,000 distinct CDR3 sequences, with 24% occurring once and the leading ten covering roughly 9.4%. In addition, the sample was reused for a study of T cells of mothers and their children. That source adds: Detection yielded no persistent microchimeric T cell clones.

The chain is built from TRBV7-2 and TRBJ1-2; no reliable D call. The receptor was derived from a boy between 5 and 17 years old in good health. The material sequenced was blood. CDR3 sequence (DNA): TGTGCCAGCAGCTTAGCTGTACAGTCCAACTATGGCTACACCTTC. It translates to CASSLAVQSNYGYTF.